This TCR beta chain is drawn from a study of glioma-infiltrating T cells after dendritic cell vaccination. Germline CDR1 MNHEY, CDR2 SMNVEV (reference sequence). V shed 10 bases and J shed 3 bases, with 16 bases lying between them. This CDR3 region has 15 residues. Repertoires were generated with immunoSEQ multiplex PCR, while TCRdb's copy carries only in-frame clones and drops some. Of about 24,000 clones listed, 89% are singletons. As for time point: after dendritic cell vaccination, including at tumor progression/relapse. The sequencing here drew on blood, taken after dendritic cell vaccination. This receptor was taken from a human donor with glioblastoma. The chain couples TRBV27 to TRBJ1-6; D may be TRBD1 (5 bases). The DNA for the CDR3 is TGTGCCACCTCCAGGGTGGATCGCTATAATTCACCCCTCCACTTT. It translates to CATSRVDRYNSPLHF.